This TCR beta chain was found in a study of regulatory T cells in long-lasting Graves disease. Per the germline V gene, CDR1 is MGHRA and CDR2 is YSYEKL. The CDR3 sequence is 17 residues long. Trimming cost V 1 base and J 3 bases, with 15 bases left between them. The TCR beta library used iRepertoire HTBI primers with Arm-PCR amplification of CDR3. Via MiXCR, TCRdb re-called the multiplex PCR reads, giving one row per CDR3 protein. This table has over 450,000 distinct CDR3 sequences, 12% appearing once. Sample time point: newly diagnosed GD, antithyroid drugs for less than 3 months. PBMCs provided the RNA from which the TCR library was made. This clonotype has a count of ten or more. Separately, the same data were catalogued under a study of T cells in Graves' hyperthyroidism and ophthalmopathy.

J is TRBJ1-4 and V is TRBV4-1; no clear D. The sequence came from a woman between 25 and 40 years old with Graves disease. The sequenced sample was peripheral blood mononuclear cells (PBMCs), obtained at new diagnosis, from a patient treated with antithyroid drugs. In nucleotides, the CDR3 is TGCGCCAGCAGCCAAGGCTGGACGGCGGCGGCTAATGAAAAACTGTTTTTT. It encodes CASSQGWTAAANEKLFF.